The source of this T cell receptor (beta chain) is a study of shared clonotypes between healthy human individuals. Data came from immunoSEQ multiplex PCR; TCRdb stores just in-frame clones and leaves some out. Here the sample spans about 2.1 million clones, 80% to 95% being singletons. Trimming took 6 bases from V and 6 from J; bases not matched to a gene: 7. The V gene's germline CDR1 is ENHRY and CDR2 SYGVKD. The CDR3 is 14 residues long. The naive CD8 population came from CD45RO-negative cells selected for CCR7, without terminally differentiated effector memory CD45RA+ cells. The J gene is TRBJ1-2, the V gene TRBV10-3, with 10 nucleotides matching TRBD1. Material: naive CD8+ T cells from PBMCs. The TCR was taken from a man aged 18 to 35 in good health. Some clones in this sample may be carry-over from other donors' samples. The CDR3: CAISPGQGMHGYTF. The DNA for the CDR3 is TGTGCCATCAGCCCGGGACAGGGGATGCATGGCTACACCTTC.